This TCR beta chain originates from a study of CD8 T cells in Susac syndrome. Purification of the CD8+ and CD4+ T cells relied on negative isolation, and TEMRA cells underwent FACS enrichment. Per the germline V gene, CDR1 is MNHEY and CDR2 is SMNVEV (reference sequence). The CDR3 runs to 13 residues. The V and J ends lost 5 bases and 4 bases, in that order; junction bases with no gene match: 4. Reverse transcription of about 0.5 to 1 ug RNA used random hexamers. TCRdb reprocessed the immunoSEQ multiplex PCR reads via MiXCR and lists one record per CDR3 protein. The sample has 27,000 or so distinct CDR3 sequences, 94% seen once.

This TCR came from a human donor in good health. Sequencing was performed on CD8+ T cells from PBMCs. The J gene is TRBJ2-7, the V gene TRBV27; TRBD1 matches at 8 bases. The CDR3 DNA is TGTGCCAGCAGTGCCTGGACAGGGTACGAGCAGTACTTC. Its translation: CASSAWTGYEQYF.